The 27 T cell receptor beta chains given below trace back to one sample, sequenced in a study of blood T cell repertoires in COVID-19. Here immunoSEQ multiplex PCR was the method, and the copy in TCRdb shows in-frame clones only, minus some. The table records approximately 220,000 clones, 81% of them present only once. Specimen: peripheral blood. The receptor set was obtained from an elderly woman with acute or convalescent COVID-19.

V is TRBV5-1 and J is TRBJ1-4; a weak D match, TRBD1 (6 bases). With 4 bases removed from V and 0 bases from J, the gap between germline ends came to 13 bases. Germline loops: CDR1 SGHRS, CDR2 YFSETQ. This CDR3 has 16 amino acids. DNA for the CDR3: TGCGCCAGCAGCCCCGGGGGGGCTGCAACTAATGAAAAACTGTTTTTT. This codes for CASSPGGAATNEKLFF.

This chain links TRBV18 with TRBJ2-1; perhaps TRBD2 as D (5 bases). Trimming left V 1 base short and J 4 bases short, with 14 bases between. CDR3 length: 16 amino acids. From germline, CDR1 is KGHSH and CDR2 LQKENI. Here the CDR3 reads CASSPRERAFYNEQFF. CDR3 bases: TGTGCCAGCTCACCACGAGAGAGGGCGTTTTACAATGAGCAGTTCTTC. The variable domain in full, completed from reference TRBV18 and TRBJ2-1, reads NAGVMQNPRHLVRRRGQEARLRCSPMKGHSHVYWYRQLPEEGLKFMVYLQKENIIDESGMPKERFSAEFPKEGPSILRIQQVVRGDSAAYFCASSPRERAFYNEQFFGPGTRLTVL.

The chain recombines TRBV4-2 with TRBJ1-4, with 7 bases matching TRBD1. CDR3 length equals 16 residues. The germline gives CDR1 LGHNA, CDR2 YNFKEQ. V was pared by 1 base and J by 0 bases, with 2 bases of the junction left unmatched. DNA for the CDR3: TGTGCCAGCAGCCAAGCGCAGGGGGCAACTAATGAAAAACTGTTTTTT. Its translation: CASSQAQGATNEKLFF.

This clone was counted a few times. The chain joins TRBV5-1 to TRBJ1-2; 7 bases align to TRBD1. The CDR3 loop spans 17 amino acids. The V gene's germline CDR1 is SGHRS and CDR2 YFSETQ. With V trimmed by 4 bases and J by 0 bases, 12 bases remained unmatched. CDR3: CASSPRDRSITNYGYTF. Written as DNA, the CDR3 is TGCGCCAGCAGCCCCCGGGACAGAAGCATCACTAACTATGGCTACACCTTC.

V gene TRBV5-1 combines with J gene TRBJ2-3; the match to TRBD2 covers 9 bases. CDR1 is SGHRS, CDR2 YFSETQ, per germline. CDR3 length: 17 residues. After removal of 4 bases from V and 2 bases from J, the junction contained 11 bases not matched to a gene. In nucleotides, the CDR3 is TGCGCCAGCAGCCCCGGAGCGGGGGGACTTAACACAGATACGCAGTATTTT. As protein: CASSPGAGGLNTDTQYF.

The chain links TRBV11-2 to TRBJ1-1; possible D gene TRBD1, 5 bases. Trimming removed 4 bases at V and 4 bases at J, with 13 bases between. The germline V gene encodes CDR1 SGHAT and CDR2 FQNNGV. This CDR3 has 14 residues. The CDR3 coding sequence is TGTGCCAGCAGCTCCCTAAGGGGAGGCACTGAAGCTTTCTTT. Protein sequence: CASSSLRGGTEAFF.

V usage is TRBV12-3 or TRBV12-4 and J usage is TRBJ1-1, with a tentative D call TRBD1 (5 bases). The V end lost 6 bases, the J end lost 1 base, and 9 bases lay between the germline ends. This CDR3 contains 13 residues. The CDR3 loop reads CASRQGSNTEAFF. CDR3 in DNA: TGTGCCAGCAGGCAGGGTTCGAACACTGAAGCTTTCTTT.

The V and J genes are TRBV5-1 and TRBJ2-1; TRBD1 agrees at 11 bases. Germline V CDR1 and CDR2: SGHRS, YFSETQ. CDR3 size: 17 residues. Trimming at V came to 4 bases and at J to 8 bases, leaving 14 bases not matched to a gene. CDR3 DNA: TGCGCCAGCAGCCTGGGGCAGAGGACAGGGGGCTGGGATGAGCAGTTCTTC. Translated: CASSLGQRTGGWDEQFF.

This clone was recorded only once. The rearrangement links TRBV19 to TRBJ2-5; 7 nucleotides agree with TRBD1. Trimming cost V 5 bases and J 6 bases; bases outside gene matches: 9. The CDR3 extends over 14 amino acids. The germline CDR1 and CDR2 sequences are LNHDA and SQIVND (reference sequence). The CDR3 coding sequence is TGTGCCAGTAGTCCCGGGACAGTCGGAAAGACCCAGTACTTC. Residues: CASSPGTVGKTQYF.

V and J are TRBV9 and TRBJ1-3, with D possibly TRBD1 on 5 matching bases. Germline CDR1 and CDR2: SGDLS and YYNGEE. The V end lost 3 bases, the J end lost 0 bases, and 13 bases lay between the germline ends. The CDR3 runs to 16 residues. The CDR3 region has the DNA TGTGCCAGCAGCGCCCTACAGGCAAGCTCTGGAAACACCATATATTTT. Protein sequence: CASSALQASSGNTIYF.

The chain employs TRBV19 and TRBJ2-7; D might be TRBD1 (6 bases). Germline loops: CDR1 LNHDA, CDR2 SQIVND (reference sequence). The CDR3 is made up of 15 amino acids. Trimming left V 3 bases short and J 0 bases short, with 12 bases between. This CDR3 reads CASSMLGQFSYEQYF. Written as DNA, the CDR3 is TGTGCCAGTAGTATGTTAGGACAGTTCTCCTACGAGCAGTACTTC.

This chain connects TRBV7-9 to TRBJ2-2, with TRBD1 identical over 9 bases. With V trimmed by 4 bases and J by 1 base, 1 base remained unmatched. The CDR3 extends over 15 amino acids. Looked up from germline, CDR1 is SEHNR and CDR2 is FQNEAQ (reference sequence). The CDR3 is CASSSGQGNTGELFF. The CDR3 nucleotides read TGTGCCAGCAGCTCGGGACAGGGGAACACCGGGGAGCTGTTTTTT.

This sequence joins TRBV3-1 (or the pseudogene TRBV3-2) and TRBJ1-6; 7 nucleotides align to TRBD1. Per germline, CDR1 LGHDT and CDR2 YNNKEL (reference sequence). The CDR3 is 17 residues long. The ends lost 4 bases at V and 3 bases at J; junction bases unmatched: 9. CDR3 DNA sequence: TGTGCCAGCAGCCTCCCCCCACAGGGGAACTATAATTCACCCCTCCACTTT. Protein: CASSLPPQGNYNSPLHF.

The V call is TRBV5-4, the J call TRBJ1-4; 7 bases are shared with TRBD1. The junction had 3 bases not matched to a gene; V was cut back by 7 bases and J by 0 bases. The CDR3 totals 14 residues. Germline V gene data show CDR1 as SGHNT and CDR2 as YYREEE (reference sequence). In DNA form, the CDR3 reads TGTGCCAGCCGGGACAGCGCAACTAATGAAAAACTGTTTTTT. This sequence encodes CASRDSATNEKLFF.

The chain carries TRBV11-2 and TRBJ2-1; perhaps TRBD2 as D (6 bases). Germline lookup yields CDR1 SGHAT and CDR2 FQNNGV. Trimming removed 3 bases at V and 5 bases at J, with 14 bases between. The CDR3 loop spans 15 amino acids. The CDR3 loop is CASSFSGGNHNEQFF. CDR3 coding DNA: TGTGCCAGCAGCTTTAGTGGCGGGAATCACAATGAGCAGTTCTTC.

The chain employs TRBV5-6 and TRBJ1-1; 9 bases line up with TRBD1. The CDR3 has 16 residues. In germline, CDR1 is SGHDT, CDR2 YYEEEE. V was clipped by 4 bases and J by 3 bases; unmatched bases: 10. CDR3 in DNA: TGTGCCAGCAGCCCCACAGGGGGCCTAGCCTACACTGAAGCTTTCTTT. Translating gives CASSPTGGLAYTEAFF.

In its sample, this clone was seen a few times. The CDR3 DNA reads as TGTGCCAGTAGCCCCCGGACTAGCGGATGGGCGGGGACCGGGGAGCTGTTTTTT. This gives the protein CASSPRTSGWAGTGELFF. The gene calls are TRBV19 and TRBJ2-2; 10 bases are shared with TRBD2. The germline V gene has CDR1 LNHDA and CDR2 SQIVND (reference sequence). Trimming took 6 bases from V and 5 from J; bases not matched to a gene: 15. The CDR3 runs to 18 residues. Full variable domain (outside the CDR3, taken from reference TRBV19 and TRBJ2-2): DGGITQSPKYLFRKEGQNVTLSCEQNLNHDAMYWYRQDPGQGLRLIYYSQIVNDFQKGDIAEGYSVSREKKESFPLTVTSAQKNPTAFYLCASSPRTSGWAGTGELFFGEGSRLTVL.

This chain uses TRBV15 with TRBJ2-7; a possible D gene is TRBD2 (6 bases). The V gene's germline CDR1 is LNHNV and CDR2 YYDKDF (reference sequence). The CDR3 has 15 amino acids. The V and J ends lost 5 bases and 3 bases respectively, with 17 bases between them. The CDR3 region is CATSGVLAVGYEQYF. In DNA form, the CDR3 reads TGTGCCACCAGCGGCGTACTAGCCGTTGGCTACGAGCAGTACTTC.

Comments on this clone: Other DNA sequences in the same sample also yield this CDR3. The chain uses TRBV5-1 and TRBJ2-5; TRBD1 might be the D (6 bases). Trimming removed 0 bases from V and 5 bases from J, with 11 bases in between. Germline V gene sequence: CDR1 SGHRS, CDR2 YFSETQ. This CDR3 contains 14 residues. In DNA, the CDR3 is TGCGCCAGCAGCTTGGGACAGGCCCGGGAGACCCAGTACTTC. It translates to CASSLGQARETQYF. The entire variable domain, with the rest obtained from reference TRBV5-1 and TRBJ2-5, is as follows: KAGVTQTPRYLIKTRGQQVTLSCSPISGHRSVSWYQQTPGQGLQFLFEYFSETQRNKGNFPGRFSGRQFSNSRSEMNVSTLELGDSALYLCASSLGQARETQYFGPGTRLLVL.

This clone was observed a handful of times. V and J are TRBV5-1 and TRBJ2-5; 9 bases align to TRBD2. Unmatched junction bases numbered 9, after V lost 4 bases and J lost 5 bases. Germline V gene lookup returns CDR1 SGHRS and CDR2 YFSETQ. This CDR3 has 15 residues. CDR3 sequence: CASSQRGTSRETQYF. The CDR3 DNA reads TGCGCCAGCAGCCAGAGAGGGACTAGCAGGGAGACCCAGTACTTC.

This chain links TRBV28 with TRBJ1-6; perhaps TRBD1 as D (5 bases). Germline loops: CDR1 MDHEN, CDR2 SYDVKM. The length of the CDR3 is 15 residues. The V end lost 3 bases, the J end lost 7 bases, and 13 bases lay between the germline ends. The CDR3 DNA is TGTGCCAGCAGTTTGCCTGGGGCTGGGAATTCACCCCTCCACTTT. Translating gives CASSLPGAGNSPLHF.

CDR3: CASSTRGGYTDTQYF. The CDR3 DNA sequence: TGTGCCAGCAGCACGAGGGGGGGCTACACAGATACGCAGTATTTT. The rearrangement joins TRBV11-2 to TRBJ2-3; D is possibly TRBD2 (7 bases). The CDR3 runs to 15 residues. Per germline, CDR1 SGHAT and CDR2 FQNNGV. V lost 5 bases, J lost 2 bases, and 14 bases lay in between.

This clone came up a few times. V usage is TRBV14 and J usage is TRBJ1-1; no reliable D call. CDR3 length: 13 amino acids. In germline, CDR1 is SGHDN, CDR2 FVKESK. With 4 bases removed from V and 0 bases from J, the gap between germline ends came to 6 bases. The CDR3 DNA sequence: TGTGCCAGCAGCCCTCACATGAACACTGAAGCTTTCTTT. It yields the protein CASSPHMNTEAFF.

The chain carries TRBV7-6 and TRBJ1-4; 7 bases map to TRBD1. The germline CDR1 and CDR2 sequences are SGHVS and FNYEAQ. This CDR3 has 15 amino acids. V lost 5 bases, J lost 6 bases, and 9 bases stayed unmatched. In nucleotides, the CDR3 is TGTGCCAGCAGCAAGACAGGGTATGGGGATGAAAAACTGTTTTTT. Protein product: CASSKTGYGDEKLFF.

The genes are TRBV6-4 and TRBJ2-3; 12 bases agree with TRBD2. This CDR3 comprises 18 residues. Germline V CDR1 and CDR2: MRHNA, SNTAGT. With V trimmed by 6 bases and J by 1 base, 11 bases remained unmatched. The CDR3 here is CASSQTSGGLGGTDTQYF. The CDR3 nucleotides are TGTGCCAGCAGCCAGACTAGCGGGGGCCTGGGGGGCACAGATACGCAGTATTTT.

The chain combines TRBV13 with TRBJ1-1; D is ambiguous. Germline-derived CDR1 and CDR2 are PRHDT and FYEKMQ (reference sequence). With 1 base removed from V and 1 base from J, the gap between germline ends came to 13 bases. The CDR3 extends over 16 amino acids. The CDR3 region is CASSLELGRTNTEAFF. Written as DNA, the CDR3 is TGTGCCAGCAGCTTAGAACTAGGGCGGACGAACACTGAAGCTTTCTTT.

The chain couples TRBV19 to TRBJ1-5, with 7 bases lining up with TRBD1. V lost 6 bases, J lost 4 bases, and 9 bases stayed unmatched. Germline assignment: CDR1 LNHDA and CDR2 SQIVND (reference sequence). This CDR3 is built from 15 residues. The CDR3 loop reads CASSTPGQPNQPQHF. The CDR3 nucleotides read TGTGCCAGTAGCACCCCGGGACAGCCTAATCAGCCCCAGCATTTT.